This passage covers 9 T cell receptor beta chains from one sample sequenced in a study of blood T cell repertoires in COVID-19. Here immunoSEQ multiplex PCR was the method, and the copy in TCRdb shows in-frame clones only, minus some. The repertoire includes roughly 180,000 clones, about 81% of them detected once, and about 11% sits in the top ten. Source material: peripheral blood. The receptor source for this set is a woman aged 80 or older with COVID-19, enrolled during active disease.

The chain employs TRBV28 and TRBJ2-1, with TRBD1 as a possible D gene (5 bases). This CDR3 is built from 15 residues. Looked up from germline, CDR1 is MDHEN and CDR2 is SYDVKM. V was trimmed by 6 bases and J by 0 bases, leaving 12 bases between them. The CDR3 bases are TGTGCCAGCAGAAGTGGCCAGGGCTCCTACAATGAGCAGTTCTTC. This translates into CASRSGQGSYNEQFF.

The V call is TRBV7-2, the J call TRBJ2-3, with D unresolved. The CDR3 is made up of 15 amino acids. The V end lost 1 base, the J end lost 2 bases, and 10 bases lay between the germline ends. Germline lookup yields CDR1 SGHTA and CDR2 FQGNSA. CDR3 nucleotide sequence: TGTGCCAGCAGCTTAGGGAGAGGTCTCACAGATACGCAGTATTTT. This codes for CASSLGRGLTDTQYF.

The chain's CDR3 is CASSLARQGPNEQYF. CDR3 nucleotide sequence: TGTGCCAGCAGCTTGGCCCGACAGGGACCTAACGAGCAGTACTTC. The V call is TRBV5-4, the J call TRBJ2-7; 7 nucleotides agree with TRBD1. The CDR3 covers 15 residues. J was trimmed by 5 bases and V by 0 bases; bases with no gene match: 8. Looked up from germline, CDR1 is SGHNT and CDR2 is YYREEE (reference sequence).

J is TRBJ1-1 and V is TRBV29-1; D is possibly TRBD1 (5 bases). V was cut by 4 bases and J by 5 bases, with 11 bases left in between. From germline, CDR1 is SQVTM and CDR2 ANQGSEA. The CDR3 loop spans 12 amino acids. The CDR3 spells CSVGGVGTEAFF. CDR3 bases: TGCAGCGTTGGGGGGGTAGGAACTGAAGCTTTCTTT.

This clone was detected only once. The chain has TRBV10-3 and TRBJ2-7; the match to TRBD1 covers 9 bases. The CDR3 runs 12 residues. V was pared by 2 bases and J by 8 bases, with 1 base of the junction left unmatched. Germline V gene data show CDR1 as ENHRY and CDR2 as SYGVKD. In DNA, the CDR3 is TGTGCCATCAGTGAGGGGACAGGGAAGCAGTACTTC. This encodes CAISEGTGKQYF.

A few counts support this clone. The chain combines TRBV6-2 or TRBV6-3 with TRBJ1-2, with D uncertain. This CDR3 has 13 residues. V lost 0 bases and J 4 bases, leaving 6 bases between the germline ends. Germline CDR1 reads MNHEY; CDR2 reads SVGEGT. The CDR3 loop reads CASSYSESYGYTF. CDR3 sequence (DNA): TGTGCCAGCAGTTACTCGGAGTCCTATGGCTACACCTTC.

This chain connects TRBV28 to TRBJ2-1, with 14 bases fitting TRBD2. The junction had 4 bases not matched to a gene; V was cut back by 3 bases and J by 0 bases. This CDR3 comprises 18 residues. Germline CDR1 reads MDHEN; CDR2 reads SYDVKM. The CDR3 region is CASSLATSGRGSYNEQFF. In nucleotides, the CDR3 is TGTGCCAGCAGTTTGGCGACTAGCGGGAGGGGCTCCTACAATGAGCAGTTCTTC.

This chain links TRBV19 with TRBJ2-1; 10 bases agree with TRBD1. Germline V gene data show CDR1 as LNHDA and CDR2 as SQIVND (reference sequence). This CDR3 has 17 amino acids. Trimming took 0 bases from V and 3 from J; bases not matched to a gene: 5. For the CDR3, the DNA is TGTGCCAGTAGTATAGATTGGGACAGGGGATTCTACAATGAGCAGTTCTTC. It codes for CASSIDWDRGFYNEQFF.

The rearrangement joins TRBV29-1 to TRBJ2-7, with D tentatively TRBD1 (6 bases). V lost 6 bases to trimming and J lost 2 bases, with 8 bases between them. CDR3 length: 11 amino acids. CDR1 and CDR2 from the germline V gene are SQVTM and ANQGSEA. The CDR3 sequence: CSVAGAYEQYF. The CDR3 region has the DNA TGCAGCGTGGCAGGGGCCTACGAGCAGTACTTC.